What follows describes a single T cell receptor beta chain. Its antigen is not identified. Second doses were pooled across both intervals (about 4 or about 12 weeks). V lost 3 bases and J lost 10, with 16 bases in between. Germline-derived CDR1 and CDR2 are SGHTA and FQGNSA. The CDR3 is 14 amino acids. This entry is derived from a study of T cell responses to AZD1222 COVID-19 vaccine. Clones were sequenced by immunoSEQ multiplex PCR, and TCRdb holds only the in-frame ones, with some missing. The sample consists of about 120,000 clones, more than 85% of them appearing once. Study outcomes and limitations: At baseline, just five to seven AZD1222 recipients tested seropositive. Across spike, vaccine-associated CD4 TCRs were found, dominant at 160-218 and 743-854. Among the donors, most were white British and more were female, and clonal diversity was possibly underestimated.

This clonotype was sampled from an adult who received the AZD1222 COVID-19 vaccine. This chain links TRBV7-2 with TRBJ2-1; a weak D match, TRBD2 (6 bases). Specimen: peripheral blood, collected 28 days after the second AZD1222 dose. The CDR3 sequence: CASSFRGALGEQFF. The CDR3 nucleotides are TGTGCCAGCAGCTTTCGCGGGGCCCTCGGGGAGCAGTTCTTC. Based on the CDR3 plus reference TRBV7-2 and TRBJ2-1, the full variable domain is GAGVSQSPSNKVTEKGKDVELRCDPISGHTALYWYRQSLGQGLEFLIYFQGNSAPDKSGLPSDRFSAERTGGSVSTLTIQRTQQEDSAVYLCASSFRGALGEQFFGPGTRLTVL.